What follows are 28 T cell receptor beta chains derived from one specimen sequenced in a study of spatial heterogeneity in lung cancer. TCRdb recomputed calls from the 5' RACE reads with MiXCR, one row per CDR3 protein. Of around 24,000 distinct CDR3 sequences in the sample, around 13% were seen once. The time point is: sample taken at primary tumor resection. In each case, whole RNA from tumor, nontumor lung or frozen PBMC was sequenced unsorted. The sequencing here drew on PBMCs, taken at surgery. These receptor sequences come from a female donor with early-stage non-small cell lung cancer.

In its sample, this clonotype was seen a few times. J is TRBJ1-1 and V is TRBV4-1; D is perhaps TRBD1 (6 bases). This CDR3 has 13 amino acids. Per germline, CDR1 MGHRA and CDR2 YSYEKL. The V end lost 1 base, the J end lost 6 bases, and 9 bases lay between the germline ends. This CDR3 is CASSQARGPEAFF. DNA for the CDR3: TGCGCCAGCAGCCAAGCCAGGGGACCTGAAGCTTTCTTT.

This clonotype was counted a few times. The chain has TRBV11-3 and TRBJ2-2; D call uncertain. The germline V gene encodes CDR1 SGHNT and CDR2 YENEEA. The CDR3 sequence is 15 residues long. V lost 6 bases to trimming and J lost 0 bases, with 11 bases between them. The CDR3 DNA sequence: TGTGCCAGCAGGAAAGGCCGGTCGAACACCGGGGAGCTGTTTTTT. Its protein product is CASRKGRSNTGELFF.

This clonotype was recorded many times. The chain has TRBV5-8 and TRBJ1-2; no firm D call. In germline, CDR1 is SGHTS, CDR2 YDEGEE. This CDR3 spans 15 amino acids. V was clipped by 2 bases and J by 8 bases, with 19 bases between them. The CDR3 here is CASSFKRSRSAGYTF. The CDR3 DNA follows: TGTGCCAGCAGCTTTAAACGATCCCGATCTGCGGGCTACACCTTC.

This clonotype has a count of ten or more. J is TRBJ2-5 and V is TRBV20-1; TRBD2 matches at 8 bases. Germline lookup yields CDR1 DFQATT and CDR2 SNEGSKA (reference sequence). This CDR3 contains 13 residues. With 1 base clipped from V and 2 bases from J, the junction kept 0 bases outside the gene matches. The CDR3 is CSARAGGQETQYF. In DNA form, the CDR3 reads TGCAGTGCTAGAGCGGGGGGGCAAGAGACCCAGTACTTC.

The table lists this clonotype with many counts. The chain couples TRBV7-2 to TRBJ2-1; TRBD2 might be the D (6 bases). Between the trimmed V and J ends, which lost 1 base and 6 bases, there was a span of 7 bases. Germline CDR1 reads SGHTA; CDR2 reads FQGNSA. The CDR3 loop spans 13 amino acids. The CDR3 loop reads CASSLDGGNEQFF. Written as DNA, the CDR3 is TGTGCCAGCAGCTTAGACGGGGGCAATGAGCAGTTCTTC.

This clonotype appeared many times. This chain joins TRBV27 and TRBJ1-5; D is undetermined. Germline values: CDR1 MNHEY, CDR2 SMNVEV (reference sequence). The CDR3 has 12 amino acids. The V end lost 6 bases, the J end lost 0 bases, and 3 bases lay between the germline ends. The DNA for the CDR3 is TGTGCCAGCAGAAATAGCAATCAGCCCCAGCATTTT. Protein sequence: CASRNSNQPQHF.

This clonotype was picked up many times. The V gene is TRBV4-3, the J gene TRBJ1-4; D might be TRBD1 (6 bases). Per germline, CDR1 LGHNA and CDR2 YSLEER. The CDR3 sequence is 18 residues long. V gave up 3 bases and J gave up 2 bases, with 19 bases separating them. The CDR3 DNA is TGCGCCAGCAGCCAGACACTCATCCGGGGGGGCACTAATGAAAAACTGTTTTTT. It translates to CASSQTLIRGGTNEKLFF.

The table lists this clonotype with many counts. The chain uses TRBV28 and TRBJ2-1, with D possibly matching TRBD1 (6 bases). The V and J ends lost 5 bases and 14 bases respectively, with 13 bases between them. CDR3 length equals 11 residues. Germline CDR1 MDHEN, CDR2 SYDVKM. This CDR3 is CASSVSQGKFF. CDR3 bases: TGTGCCAGCAGTGTTAGCCAGGGGAAGTTCTTC.

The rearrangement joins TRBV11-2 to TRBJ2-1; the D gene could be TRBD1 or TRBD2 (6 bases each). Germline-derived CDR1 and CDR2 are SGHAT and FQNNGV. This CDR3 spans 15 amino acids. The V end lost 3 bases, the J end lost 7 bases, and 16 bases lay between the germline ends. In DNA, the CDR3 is TGTGCCAGCAGCTTTAATACGGGGGCAGAGAATGAGCAGTTCTTC. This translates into CASSFNTGAENEQFF.

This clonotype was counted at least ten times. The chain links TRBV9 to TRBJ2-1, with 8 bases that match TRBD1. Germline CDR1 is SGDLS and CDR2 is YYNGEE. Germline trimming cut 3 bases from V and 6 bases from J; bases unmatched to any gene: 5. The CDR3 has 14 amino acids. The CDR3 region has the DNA TGTGCCAGCAGCGCAGGACAGGGTTTCAATGAGCAGTTCTTC. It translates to CASSAGQGFNEQFF.

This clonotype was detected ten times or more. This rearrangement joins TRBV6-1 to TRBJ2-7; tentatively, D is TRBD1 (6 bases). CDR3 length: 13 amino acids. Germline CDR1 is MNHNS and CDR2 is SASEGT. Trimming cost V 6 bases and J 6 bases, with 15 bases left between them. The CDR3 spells CASRTPGQAEQYF. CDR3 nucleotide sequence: TGTGCCAGCAGAACTCCGGGACAAGCCGAGCAGTACTTC.

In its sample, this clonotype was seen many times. The CDR3 here is CASSLDRGNEQFF. In DNA, the CDR3 is TGTGCCAGCAGTCTAGACAGGGGCAATGAGCAGTTCTTC. V gene TRBV12-3 or TRBV12-4 combines with J gene TRBJ2-1; 8 bases fit TRBD1. This CDR3 is 13 amino acids long. Trimming at V came to 5 bases and at J to 6 bases, leaving 3 bases not matched to a gene.

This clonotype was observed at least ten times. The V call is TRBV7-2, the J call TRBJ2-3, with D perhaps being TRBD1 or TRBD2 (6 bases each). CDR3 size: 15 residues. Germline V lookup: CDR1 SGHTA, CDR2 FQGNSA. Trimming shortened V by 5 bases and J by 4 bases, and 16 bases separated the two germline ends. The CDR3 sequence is CASSAWGAGPDTQYF. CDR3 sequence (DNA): TGTGCCAGCAGCGCGTGGGGGGCGGGCCCAGATACGCAGTATTTT.

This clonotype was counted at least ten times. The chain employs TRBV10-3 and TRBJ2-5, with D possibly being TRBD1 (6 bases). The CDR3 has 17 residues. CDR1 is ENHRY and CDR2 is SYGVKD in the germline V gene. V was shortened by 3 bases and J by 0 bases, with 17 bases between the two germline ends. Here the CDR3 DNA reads TGTGCCATCAGTGACCCGTCGCCGAGGACAGACCAAGAGACCCAGTACTTC. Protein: CAISDPSPRTDQETQYF.

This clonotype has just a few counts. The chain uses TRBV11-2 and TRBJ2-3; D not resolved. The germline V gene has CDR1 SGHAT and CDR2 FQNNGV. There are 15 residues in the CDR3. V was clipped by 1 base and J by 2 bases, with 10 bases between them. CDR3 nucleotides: TGTGCCAGCAGCTTAGGTGGCGGCTACACAGATACGCAGTATTTT. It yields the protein CASSLGGGYTDTQYF.

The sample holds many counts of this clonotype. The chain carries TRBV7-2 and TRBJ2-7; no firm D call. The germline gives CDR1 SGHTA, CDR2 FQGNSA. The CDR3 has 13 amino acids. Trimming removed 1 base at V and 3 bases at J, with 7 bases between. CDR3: CASSLGLVYEQYV. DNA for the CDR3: TGTGCCAGCAGCTTAGGGCTAGTCTACGAGCAGTACGTC.

The DNA for the CDR3 is TGTGCTTCAGGGGCACAGGCGGTGATTTACAATGAGCAGTTCTTC. Its translation: CASGAQAVIYNEQFF. The chain employs TRBV19 and TRBJ2-1, with D possibly matching TRBD1 (6 bases). The CDR3 has 15 residues. Germline values: CDR1 LNHDA, CDR2 SQIVND (reference sequence). Complete variable domain (other parts from reference TRBV19 and TRBJ2-1): DGGITQSPKYLFRKEGQNVTLSCEQNLNHDAMYWYRQDPGQGLRLIYYSQIVNDFQKGDIAEGYSVSREKKESFPLTVTSAQKNPTAFYLCASGAQAVIYNEQFFGPGTRLTVL.

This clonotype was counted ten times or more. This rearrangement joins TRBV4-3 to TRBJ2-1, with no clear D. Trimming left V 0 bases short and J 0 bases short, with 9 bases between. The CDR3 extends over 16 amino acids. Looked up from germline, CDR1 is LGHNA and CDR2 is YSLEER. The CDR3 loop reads CASSQDLRSSYNEQFF. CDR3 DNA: TGCGCCAGCAGCCAAGATCTGAGGAGCTCCTACAATGAGCAGTTCTTC.

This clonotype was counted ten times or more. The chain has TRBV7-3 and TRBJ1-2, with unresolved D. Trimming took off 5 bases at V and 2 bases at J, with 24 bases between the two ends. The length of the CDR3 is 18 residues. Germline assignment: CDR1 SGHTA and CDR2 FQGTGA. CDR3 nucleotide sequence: TGTGCCAGCAGCCCCACGGGCGGACGCCCGGATCCCAACTATGGCTACACCTTC. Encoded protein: CASSPTGGRPDPNYGYTF.

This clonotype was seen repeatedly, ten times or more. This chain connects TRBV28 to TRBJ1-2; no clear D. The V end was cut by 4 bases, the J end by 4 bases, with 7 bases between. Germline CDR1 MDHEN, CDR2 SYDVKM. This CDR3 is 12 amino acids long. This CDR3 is CASSSYGYGYTF. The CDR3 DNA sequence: TGTGCCAGCAGTTCTTACGGCTATGGCTACACCTTC.

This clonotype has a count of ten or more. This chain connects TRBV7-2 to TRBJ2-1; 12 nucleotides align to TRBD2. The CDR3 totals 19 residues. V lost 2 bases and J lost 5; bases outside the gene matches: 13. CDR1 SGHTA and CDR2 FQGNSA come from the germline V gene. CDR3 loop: CASSLLPYLGLAGNNEQFF. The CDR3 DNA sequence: TGTGCCAGCAGCTTATTACCATACTTAGGACTAGCGGGAAACAATGAGCAGTTCTTC. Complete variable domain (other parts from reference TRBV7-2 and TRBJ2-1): GAGVSQSPSNKVTEKGKDVELRCDPISGHTALYWYRQSLGQGLEFLIYFQGNSAPDKSGLPSDRFSAERTGGSVSTLTIQRTQQEDSAVYLCASSLLPYLGLAGNNEQFFGPGTRLTVL.

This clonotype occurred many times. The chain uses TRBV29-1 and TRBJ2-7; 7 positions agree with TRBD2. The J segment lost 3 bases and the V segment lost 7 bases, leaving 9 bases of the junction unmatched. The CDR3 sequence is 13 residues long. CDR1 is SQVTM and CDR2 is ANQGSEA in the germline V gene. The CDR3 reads CSALGGVRYEQYF. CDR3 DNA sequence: TGCAGCGCATTGGGGGGGGTCCGCTACGAGCAGTACTTC.

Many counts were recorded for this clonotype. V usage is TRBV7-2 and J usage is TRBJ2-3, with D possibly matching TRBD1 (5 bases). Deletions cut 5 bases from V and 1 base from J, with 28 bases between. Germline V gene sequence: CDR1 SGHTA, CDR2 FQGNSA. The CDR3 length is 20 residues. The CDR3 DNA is TGTGCCAGCAGCCGGGCTTTTCTAAGGGGAAGGAGTCGGGGCACAGATACGCAGTATTTT. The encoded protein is CASSRAFLRGRSRGTDTQYF. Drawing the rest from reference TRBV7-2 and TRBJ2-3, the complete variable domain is GAGVSQSPSNKVTEKGKDVELRCDPISGHTALYWYRQSLGQGLEFLIYFQGNSAPDKSGLPSDRFSAERTGGSVSTLTIQRTQQEDSAVYLCASSRAFLRGRSRGTDTQYFGPGTRLTVL.

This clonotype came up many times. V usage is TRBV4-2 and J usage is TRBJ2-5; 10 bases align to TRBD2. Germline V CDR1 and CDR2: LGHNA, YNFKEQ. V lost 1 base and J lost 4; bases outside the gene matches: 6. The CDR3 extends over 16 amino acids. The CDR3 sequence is CASSQGIAGGRETQYF. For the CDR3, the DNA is TGTGCCAGCAGCCAAGGAATAGCGGGGGGCAGAGAGACCCAGTACTTC.

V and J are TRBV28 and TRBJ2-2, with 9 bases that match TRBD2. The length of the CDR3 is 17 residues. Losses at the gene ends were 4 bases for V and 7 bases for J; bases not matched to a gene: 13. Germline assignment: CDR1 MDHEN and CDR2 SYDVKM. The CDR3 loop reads CASSYPGLAGKGGELFF. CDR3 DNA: TGTGCCAGCAGTTACCCCGGCCTAGCGGGGAAGGGCGGGGAGCTGTTTTTT.

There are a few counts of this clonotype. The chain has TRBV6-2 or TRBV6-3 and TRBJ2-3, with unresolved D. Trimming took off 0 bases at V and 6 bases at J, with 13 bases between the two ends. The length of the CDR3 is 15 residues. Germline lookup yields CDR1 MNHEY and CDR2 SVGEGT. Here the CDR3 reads CASSYSYETTDTQYF. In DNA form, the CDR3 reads TGTGCCAGCAGTTACTCGTACGAAACGACGGATACGCAGTATTTT.

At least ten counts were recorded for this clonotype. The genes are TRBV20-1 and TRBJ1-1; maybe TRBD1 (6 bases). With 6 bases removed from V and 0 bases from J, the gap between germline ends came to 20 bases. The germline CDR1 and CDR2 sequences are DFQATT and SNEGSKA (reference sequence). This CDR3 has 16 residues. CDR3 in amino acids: CSAGPGAGNLNTEAFF. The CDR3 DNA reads TGCAGTGCCGGACCGGGGGCAGGCAATTTGAACACTGAAGCTTTCTTT.

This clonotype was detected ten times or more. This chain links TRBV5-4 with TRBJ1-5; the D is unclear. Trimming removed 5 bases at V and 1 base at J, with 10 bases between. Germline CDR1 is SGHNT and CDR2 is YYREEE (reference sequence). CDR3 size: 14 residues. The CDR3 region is CASRAAGSNQPQHF. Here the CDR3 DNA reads TGTGCCAGCAGGGCGGCGGGAAGCAATCAGCCCCAGCATTTT.